This T cell receptor (beta chain) was observed in a study of T-cell reconstitution after alpha-beta-depleted transplantation in children. Construction of the TCRbeta library involved unique molecular identifiers. One entry per CDR3 protein, called by TCRdb with MiXCR from the PCR reads. The sample has approximately 490,000 distinct CDR3 sequences, about 11% seen once; the top ten hold 2% to 2.5%. Whole-study results and caveats: After transplant, at about two months, alpha-beta T cells were reportedly derived from several hundred expanded graft clones. At one year after transplant, newly produced T cells mostly accounted for T-cell counts and diversity.

This CDR3 is 14 amino acids long. Per germline, CDR1 DFQATT and CDR2 SNEGSKA (reference sequence). Trimming took 5 bases from V and 3 from J, leaving 14 bases between them. The table lists this clonotype with many counts. Its antigen is unknown. The chain uses TRBV20-1 and TRBJ1-5, with a weak D call TRBD1 (6 bases). The sequences come from PBMCs, collected before TCRalphabeta/CD19-depleted stem cell transplant. This receptor was identified in a child younger than 10 with inherited bone marrow failure, due to receive a stem cell transplant. The DNA for the CDR3 is TGCAGTGCTCCCCAAGGGGGTATCAATCAGCCCCAGCATTTT. Encoded protein: CSAPQGGINQPQHF.